These T cell receptor beta chains were read from a single sample in a study of T cell repertoires in cytomegalovirus infection. From the reads, TCRdb called clonotypes with MiXCR, one entry per CDR3 protein. The table lists hundreds of thousands of distinct CDR3 sequences, approximately 30% of them singletons. No antigen has been assigned to these receptors. Sequenced here: cultured CD8+ T cells from PBMCs, sampled from culture after CMV antigen stimulation. The origin of the receptors is a human donor in good health (CMV status not recorded). Some clones in this sample may be carry-over from other donors' samples. Each CDR3 is given with its conserved first and last residue. Size is stated for part of the rows, as once, few or many counts, or as a class when the clone is expanded.

TRBV27,TRBJ2-3,.,CASSPSGGPQGQYF
TRBV7-8,TRBJ1-1,.,CASSDAGLNTEAFF
TRBV19,TRBJ1-1,.,CASSIVPRGGAFF
TRBV7-6,TRBJ2-7,.,CASSFANSYEQYF
TRBV7-6,TRBJ2-7,few,CASSFGGGADEQYF
TRBV10-3,TRBJ2-1,few,CAISESKDEQFF
TRBV4-1,TRBJ2-7,few,CASSQDRVNYEQYF
TRBV6-2/TRBV6-3,TRBJ2-1,.,CASGGEGEQFF
TRBV12-3/TRBV12-4,TRBJ1-5,.,CASSLRWGNQPQHF
TRBV23-1,TRBJ2-2,few,CASSQSFTANTGELFF
TRBV12-3/TRBV12-4,TRBJ2-3,few,CASSLGGSQVTDTQYF
TRBV12-3/TRBV12-4,TRBJ2-1,.,CASSFLIMGQFF
TRBV2,TRBJ1-1,.,CAWTDEAFF
TRBV10-3,TRBJ2-3,.,CAITSGVTADTQYF
TRBV4-1,TRBJ1-1,many,CASSQTGQGYTEAFF
TRBV7-6,TRBJ2-7,many,CASSFVGQEYEQYF
TRBV7-6,TRBJ2-1,many,CASSFSGAKEQFF
TRBV6-5,TRBJ2-1,.,CASSYSSGNNEQFF
TRBV6-6,TRBJ2-3,.,CASSDLAGGPRSTDTQYF
TRBV10-1,TRBJ2-3,once,CASSPRGASRDTQYF
TRBV4-3,TRBJ2-1,few,CASSQDERLAGGHSSYNEQFF
TRBV7-8,TRBJ1-5,many,CASSAMGQGSNQPQHF
TRBV12-3/TRBV12-4,TRBJ2-3,many,CASSFVPLAGVFTDTQYF
TRBV7-6,TRBJ2-1,few,CASSSWEGSYNEQFF
TRBV20-1,TRBJ1-6,.,CSAPGTPNSPLHF
TRBV27,TRBJ1-2,few,CASSTSRDSNYGYTF
TRBV12-3/TRBV12-4,TRBJ2-3,few,CASSLLSGDTDTQYF
TRBV5-1,TRBJ1-2,.,CASSSDPGEEGYTF
TRBV7-6,TRBJ2-5,.,CASSLATQGATKETQYF
TRBV7-6,TRBJ1-4,few,CASSLVRVATNEKLFF
TRBV5-4,TRBJ1-2,.,CASSLTEDYTF
TRBV6-4,TRBJ1-4,.,CASSLPPPLGAEKLFF
TRBV4-1,TRBJ2-2,many,CASSLGRNTGELFF
TRBV7-9,TRBJ1-2,.,CASSLVDREFYGYTF
TRBV7-9,TRBJ1-1,few,CASRYPGTENTEAFF
TRBV7-2,TRBJ1-5,many,CASSVNGVFREPQHF
TRBV6-8,TRBJ1-4,.,CASSYGTATEKLFF
TRBV27,TRBJ2-3,.,CASSPPIPSTTTDTQYF
TRBV6-5,TRBJ1-1,few,CASSSQGAPVTEAFF
TRBV9,TRBJ2-5,few,CASRAGEEETQYF
TRBV7-2,TRBJ2-3,many,CASSLELAGATDTQYF
TRBV7-8,TRBJ1-2,.,CASSPQGGGGYGYTF
TRBV14,TRBJ1-5,.,CASSQDWNQPQHF
TRBV7-9,TRBJ2-3,.,CASRYREMRADTQYF
TRBV7-6,TRBJ2-1,many,CASSKTRLAGRDNEQFF
TRBV7-2,TRBJ1-2,few,CASSSTDSPNYGYTF
TRBV7-9,TRBJ2-1,few,CASSLEAGGAYNEQFF
TRBV6-6,TRBJ2-1,.,CASSYGSWNEQFF
TRBV7-7,TRBJ2-3,.,CATVPYLGLVGTDTQYF